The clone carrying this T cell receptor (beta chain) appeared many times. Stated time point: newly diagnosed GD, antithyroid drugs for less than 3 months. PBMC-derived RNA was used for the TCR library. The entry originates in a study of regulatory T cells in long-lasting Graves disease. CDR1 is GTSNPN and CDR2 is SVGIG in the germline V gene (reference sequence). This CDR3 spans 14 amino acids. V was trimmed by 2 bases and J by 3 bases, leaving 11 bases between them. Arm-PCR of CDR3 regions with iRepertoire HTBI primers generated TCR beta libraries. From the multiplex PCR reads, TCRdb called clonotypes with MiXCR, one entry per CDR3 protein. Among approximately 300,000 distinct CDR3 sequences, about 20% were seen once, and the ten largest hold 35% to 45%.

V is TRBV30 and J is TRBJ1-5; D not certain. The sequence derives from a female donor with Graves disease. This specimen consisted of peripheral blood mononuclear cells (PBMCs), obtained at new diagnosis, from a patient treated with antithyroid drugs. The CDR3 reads CAWSIGTINQPQHF. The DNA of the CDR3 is TGTGCCTGGAGTATTGGCACAATCAATCAGCCCCAGCATTTT.